This entry lists 5 T cell receptor beta chains sequenced from one sample in a study of shared clonotypes between healthy human individuals. The table came from immunoSEQ multiplex PCR; TCRdb's copy has only in-frame clones and leaves some out. Of some 690,000 clones in the sample, roughly 87% were seen once. The sample consisted of memory CD8+ T cells from PBMCs. Subset defined: CD45RO+ cells pooled with CCR7-negative TemRA cells. The receptors shown here come from a man between 18 and 29 years old in good health. Some clones in this sample may be carry-over from other donors' samples.

This clone was detected once. The chain combines TRBV9 with TRBJ2-6, with D possibly TRBD2 on 5 matching bases. Germline V CDR1 and CDR2: SGDLS, YYNGEE. Trimming shortened V by 0 bases and J by 1 base, and 17 bases separated the two germline ends. This CDR3 contains 19 residues. CDR3 amino acids: CASSVARQDSYSGANVLTF. CDR3 sequence (DNA): TGTGCCAGCAGCGTAGCTCGCCAGGACTCTTATTCTGGGGCCAACGTCCTGACTTTC. Together with reference TRBV9 and TRBJ2-6, the CDR3 gives the full variable domain: DSGVTQTPKHLITATGQRVTLRCSPRSGDLSVYWYQQSLDQGLQFLIQYYNGEERAKGNILERFSAQQFPDLHSELNLSSLELGDSALYFCASSVARQDSYSGANVLTFGAGSRLTVL.

This clone has a single count. V gene TRBV18 combines with J gene TRBJ2-7, with D unclear. Trimming shortened V by 6 bases and J by 7 bases, and 16 bases separated the two germline ends. This CDR3 has 13 amino acids. In germline, CDR1 is KGHSH, CDR2 LQKENI. This CDR3 is CASSGERESEQYF. Here the CDR3 DNA reads TGTGCCAGCTCTGGAGAGAGAGAAAGTGAGCAGTACTTC.

The chain carries TRBV5-6 and TRBJ2-7; 7 nucleotides match TRBD1. Per the germline V gene, CDR1 is SGHDT and CDR2 is YYEEEE. Unmatched junction bases numbered 8, after V lost 4 bases and J lost 4 bases. The CDR3 has 14 residues. In DNA, the CDR3 is TGTGCCAGCAGCCGAGGGACAGCGAGATACGAGCAGTACTTC. As protein: CASSRGTARYEQYF. Variable domain in full (rest from reference TRBV5-6 and TRBJ2-7): DAGVTQSPTHLIKTRGQQVTLRCSPKSGHDTVSWYQQALGQGPQFIFQYYEEEERQRGNFPDRFSGHQFPNYSSELNVNALLLGDSALYLCASSRGTARYEQYFGPGTRLTVT.

The count of this clone is one. The CDR3, as DNA: TGTGCCAGCAGCTCTCCCGCGGTAGCGGGAGCGAGCACCGGGGAGCTGTTTTTT. It specifies CASSSPAVAGASTGELFF. The chain links TRBV7-9 to TRBJ2-2; TRBD2 matches at 9 bases. Germline V gene lookup returns CDR1 SEHNR and CDR2 FQNEAQ (reference sequence). The junction had 13 bases not matched to a gene; V was cut back by 4 bases and J by 4 bases. CDR3 size: 18 residues.

The rearrangement links TRBV5-1 to TRBJ2-2, with 11 bases aligning to TRBD1. This CDR3 is 19 amino acids long. V lost 1 base and J lost 7; bases outside the gene matches: 15. Germline lookup yields CDR1 SGHRS and CDR2 YFSETQ. CDR3 amino acids: CASSLHTGTGGARLGELFF. The CDR3 region has the DNA TGCGCCAGCAGCTTGCATACCGGGACAGGGGGAGCCAGGCTCGGGGAGCTGTTTTTT.